A selection of T cell receptor beta chains follows, all from one sample in a study of T cell responses to AZD1222 COVID-19 vaccine. Assay used: immunoSEQ multiplex PCR; TCRdb lists only in-frame clones, some missing. The sample yields 110,000 or so clones, 80% to 95% seen once. The sequencing used peripheral blood, collected on day 0 of AZD1222 vaccination. The receptor set was obtained from an adult in good health. The CDR3 runs from the conserved cysteine through the conserved F or W. D genes are given only for firm matches. Clone size appears in some rows only: once, few, many, or a class for an expanded clone.

- | - | TRBJ2-3 | TRBV18 | TGTGCCAGCTCGATACCAGGTACAGATACGCAGTATTTT | CASSIPGTDTQYF
- | - | TRBJ1-2 | TRBV28 | TGTGCCAGCACCACGGGGGGTCTCGATAACTATGGCTACACCTTC | CASTTGGLDNYGYTF
- | - | TRBJ2-7 | TRBV7-8 | TGTGCCAGCAGCTTAGAGGCGCACTACGAGCAGTACTTC | CASSLEAHYEQYF
- | few | TRBJ1-5 | TRBV6-2/TRBV6-3 | TGTGCCAGCAGCCGGACGGCAGGGAATCAGCCCCAGCATTTT | CASSRTAGNQPQHF
- | - | TRBJ2-2 | TRBV6-5 | TGTGCCAGCAGTTATGCGGCCAACACCGGGGAGCTGTTTTTT | CASSYAANTGELFF
TRBD1 | few | TRBJ2-7 | TRBV25-1 | TGTGCCAGCAGTGAGACAGGGTCTGGCTACGAGCAGTACTTC | CASSETGSGYEQYF
- | - | TRBJ2-7 | TRBV7-2 | TGTGCCAGCATCGCTTCTTCGGGAGTCTACGAGCAGTACTTC | CASIASSGVYEQYF
- | - | TRBJ1-1 | TRBV29-1 | TGCAGCGTTGGGAGAGCCCTCACTGAAGCTTTCTTT | CSVGRALTEAFF
- | few | TRBJ1-6 | TRBV10-3 | TGTGCCATAAGACAGCCCAGTAATTCACCCCTCCACTTT | CAIRQPSNSPLHF
- | - | TRBJ1-1 | TRBV9 | TGTGCCAGCAGCTTCGGAAAGGGCGAGAACACTGAAGCTTTCTTT | CASSFGKGENTEAFF
- | - | TRBJ1-2 | TRBV12-3/TRBV12-4 | TGTGCCAGCAGCCCTACAGGATATGGGGGCTACACCTTC | CASSPTGYGGYTF
- | - | TRBJ1-6 | TRBV5-5 | TGTGCCAGCAGCCGAGCGGGGGGAGAATCACCCCTCCACTTT | CASSRAGGESPLHF
TRBD2 | - | TRBJ2-5 | TRBV4-1 | TGCGCCAGCAGCCTTGGACTAGCGGGGGGGCCAGAAGAGACCCAGTACTTC | CASSLGLAGGPEETQYF
- | - | TRBJ1-4 | TRBV24-1 | TGTGCCACCAGTGACCCTGATGAAAAACTGTTTTTT | CATSDPDEKLFF
TRBD1 | - | TRBJ2-7 | TRBV28 | TGTGCCAGCAGTTCTCGGGACAGAGCCTACGAGCAGTACTTC | CASSSRDRAYEQYF
TRBD1 | - | TRBJ1-2 | TRBV19 | TGTGCCAGTAGTTTCCCGGGACAGGAATATCCTACCTATGGCTACACCTTC | CASSFPGQEYPTYGYTF
- | - | TRBJ2-3 | TRBV5-1 | TGCGCCAGCAGCTGGTGGGGCACAGATACGCAGTATTTT | CASSWWGTDTQYF
TRBD1 | few | TRBJ1-1 | TRBV4-1 | TGCGCCAGCAGCCAGGCCGGGACAGCCGAAGCTTTCTTT | CASSQAGTAEAFF
TRBD1 | - | TRBJ1-6 | TRBV19 | TGTGCCAGTAGGACAGGGAGGGAGTTGTCCTATAATTCACCCCTCCACTTT | CASRTGRELSYNSPLHF
TRBD1 | - | TRBJ1-2 | TRBV6-6 | TGTGCCAGCAGTTTACACGACAGGGCGGGCGGCTACACCTTC | CASSLHDRAGGYTF
- | few | TRBJ2-7 | TRBV25-1 | TGTGCCAGCAGTGCCCCGGGTAGCCGGGACGAGCAGTACTTC | CASSAPGSRDEQYF
- | - | TRBJ1-2 | TRBV29-1 | TGCAGCGTCGAAAGGGAGTGGGGCTATGGCTACACCTTC | CSVEREWGYGYTF
- | - | TRBJ1-2 | TRBV24-1 | TGTGCCACCAGTGATTCGCTTTCGCCGACCATAGTAAATGGCTACACCTTC | CATSDSLSPTIVNGYTF